These T cell receptor beta chains were read from a single sample in a study of early T cells in non-severe SARS-CoV-2 infection. TCRdb re-called the 5' RACE reads with MiXCR, one entry per CDR3 protein. Of some 41,000 distinct CDR3 sequences in the sample, around 23% are singletons; the top ten hold 4.6%. The sample consisted of whole blood, taken at baseline. The receptors shown here come from an adult who was a healthcare worker with PCR-confirmed SARS-CoV-2 infection or an uninfected control (not recorded which). CDR3s include the opening cysteine and the closing phenylalanine or tryptophan. The D gene is left open where the match is weak. Only some rows state a clone size, as once, few, many or a class for expanded clones.

>NA|TRBJ1-4|few|TRBV9
CASSGQGRSNEKLFF
TGTGCCAGCAGTGGGCAGGGGAGGTCTAATGAAAAACTGTTTTTT
>TRBD1|TRBJ1-5|many|TRBV3-1
CASSQGGRGQSQPQHF
TGTGCCAGCAGCCAAGGTGGCAGGGGGCAATCTCAGCCCCAGCATTTT
>TRBD2|TRBJ2-7|NA|TRBV2
CASSIAGGAYEQYF
TGTGCCAGCAGTATAGCGGGGGGGGCCTACGAGCAGTACTTC
>NA|TRBJ2-1|NA|TRBV4-1
CASSEETTNEQFF
TGCGCCAGCAGCGAAGAAACCACGAATGAGCAGTTCTTC
>NA|TRBJ2-1|few|TRBV11-2
CASSSSLDNEQFF
TGTGCCAGCAGCTCCTCGCTAGACAATGAGCAGTTCTTC
>TRBD2|TRBJ2-3|few|TRBV5-4
CASSPTSGGDTQYF
TGTGCCAGCTCCCCGACTAGCGGGGGAGATACGCAGTATTTT
>TRBD1|TRBJ1-5|NA|TRBV4-2
CASSQVSGQGGPPQHF
TGTGCCAGCAGCCAAGTTAGCGGACAGGGGGGCCCGCCCCAGCATTTT
>TRBD1|TRBJ2-3|few|TRBV5-4
CASSSGQGDTDTQYF
TGTGCCAGCAGCTCGGGACAGGGGGATACAGATACGCAGTATTTT
>TRBD1|TRBJ1-6|medium-sized|TRBV6-2/TRBV6-3
CASRPGQGALSPLHF
TGTGCCAGCAGACCAGGACAGGGGGCATTGTCACCCCTCCACTTT
>NA|TRBJ1-1|NA|TRBV7-8
CASSLAATRFYEAFF
TGTGCCAGCAGCTTAGCGGCGACAAGGTTCTATGAAGCTTTCTTT
>NA|TRBJ1-6|NA|TRBV19
CASSMGSNSPLHF
TGTGCCAGTAGTATGGGCAGTAATTCACCCCTCCACTTT
>NA|TRBJ2-7|NA|TRBV7-8
CASSLTQWGEQYF
TGTGCCAGCAGCCTTACCCAGTGGGGCGAGCAGTACTTC
>NA|TRBJ2-2|few|TRBV5-1
CASSLGIRSTGELFF
TGCGCCAGCAGCTTGGGAATAAGGAGCACCGGGGAGCTGTTTTTT
>NA|TRBJ1-2|few|TRBV10-3
CAISEQGQSGGYYGYTF
TGTGCCATCAGTGAGCAGGGGCAGTCGGGAGGTTACTATGGCTACACCTTC
>NA|TRBJ1-6|few|TRBV6-1
CASSDRENSPLHF
TGTGCCAGCAGTGACAGGGAGAATTCACCCCTCCACTTT
>TRBD1|TRBJ2-7|few|TRBV27
CASSPDRGSHYEQYF
TGTGCCAGCAGTCCGGACAGGGGCTCGCACTACGAGCAGTACTTC
>NA|TRBJ1-4|NA|TRBV5-1
CASSLVGARGEKLFF
TGCGCCAGCAGCTTGGTTGGGGCGCGTGGTGAAAAACTGTTTTTT
>NA|TRBJ2-2|NA|TRBV19
CASIPDRAARGELFF
TGTGCCAGTATCCCAGATAGGGCAGCTCGCGGGGAGCTGTTTTTT